This T cell receptor (beta chain) came from a study of CD8+CD57+ T cells in acquired aplastic anemia. Study as a whole: Across the sorted CD4+ and CD8+ cells, DNA amounts averaged roughly 3.5 ug.

Patients chosen for sequencing had CD8+CD57+ cells that had expanded, as shown by flow cytometry. Findings and caveats of the study: A significant difference in CD8+ Simpson's diversity between patients and controls was not found. A set of around 30 CD8+ CDR3 sequences was shared between patients and controls, and these sequences appeared highly expressed in patients.

The CDR3 is 12 residues long. V dropped 6 bases and J dropped 5; count of bases not matched to a gene: 4. Germline V gives CDR1 SGHRS, CDR2 YFSETQ. Profiling that covered TCR beta VDJ and CDR3 relied on genomic DNA as its template. TCRdb re-derived calls from the reads in MiXCR, one entry per CDR3 protein. The data hold approximately 220,000 distinct CDR3 sequences, with about 44% observed a single time. This clonotype showed up many times. The antigen is not known. The receptor was derived from a human donor with aplastic anemia. The chain uses TRBV5-1 and TRBJ1-2, with 7 bases identical to TRBD1. Material for sequencing was sorted CD4+, CD8+, or CD8+CD57+ T cells (not recorded which) from PBMCs. This chain's CDR3 is CASMGQNYGYTF. CDR3 nucleotide sequence: TGCGCCAGCATGGGACAGAATTATGGCTACACCTTC. The variable domain in full, with the rest retrieved from reference TRBV5-1 and TRBJ1-2, is KAGVTQTPRYLIKTRGQQVTLSCSPISGHRSVSWYQQTPGQGLQFLFEYFSETQRNKGNFPGRFSGRQFSNSRSEMNVSTLELGDSALYLCASMGQNYGYTFGSGTRLTVV.